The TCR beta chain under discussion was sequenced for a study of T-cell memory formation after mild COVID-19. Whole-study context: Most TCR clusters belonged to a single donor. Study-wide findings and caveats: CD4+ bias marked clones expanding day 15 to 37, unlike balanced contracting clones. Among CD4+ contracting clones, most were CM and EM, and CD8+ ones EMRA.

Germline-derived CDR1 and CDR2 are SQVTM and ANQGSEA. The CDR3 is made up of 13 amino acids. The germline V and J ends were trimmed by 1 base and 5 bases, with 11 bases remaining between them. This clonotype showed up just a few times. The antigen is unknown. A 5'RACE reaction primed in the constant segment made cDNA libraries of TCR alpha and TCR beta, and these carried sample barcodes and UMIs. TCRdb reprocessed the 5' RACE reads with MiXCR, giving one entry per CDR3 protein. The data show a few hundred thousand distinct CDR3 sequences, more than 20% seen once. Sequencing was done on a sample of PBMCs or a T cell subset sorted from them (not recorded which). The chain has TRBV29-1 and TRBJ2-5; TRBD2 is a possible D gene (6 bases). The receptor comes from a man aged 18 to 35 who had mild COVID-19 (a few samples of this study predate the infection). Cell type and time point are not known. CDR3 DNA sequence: TGCAGCGTTGAAGCGGGACTCCGGGAGACCCAGTACTTC. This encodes CSVEAGLRETQYF.